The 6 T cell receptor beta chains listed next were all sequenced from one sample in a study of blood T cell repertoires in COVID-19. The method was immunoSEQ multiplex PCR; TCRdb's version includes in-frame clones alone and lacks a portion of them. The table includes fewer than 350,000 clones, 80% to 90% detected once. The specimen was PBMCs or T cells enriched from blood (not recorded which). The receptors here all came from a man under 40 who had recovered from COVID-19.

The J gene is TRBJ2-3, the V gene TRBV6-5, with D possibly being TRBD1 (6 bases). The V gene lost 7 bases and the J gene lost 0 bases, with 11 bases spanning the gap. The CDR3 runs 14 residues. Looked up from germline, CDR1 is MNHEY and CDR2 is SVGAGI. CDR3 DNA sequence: TGTGCCAGCACCCCGGGACACAGCACAGATACGCAGTATTTT. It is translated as CASTPGHSTDTQYF.

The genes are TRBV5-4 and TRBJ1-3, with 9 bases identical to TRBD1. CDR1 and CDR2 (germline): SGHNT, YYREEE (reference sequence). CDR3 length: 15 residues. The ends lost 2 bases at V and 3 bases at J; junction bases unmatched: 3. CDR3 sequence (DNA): TGTGCCAGCAGCTTACAGGGGGCATATGGAAACACCATATATTTT. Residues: CASSLQGAYGNTIYF.

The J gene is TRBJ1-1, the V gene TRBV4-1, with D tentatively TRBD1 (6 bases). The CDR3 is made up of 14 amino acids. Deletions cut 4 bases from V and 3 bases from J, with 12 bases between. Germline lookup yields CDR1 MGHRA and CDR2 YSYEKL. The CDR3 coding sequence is TGCGCCAGCAGCCTGGAGGGGGGGCACACTGAAGCTTTCTTT. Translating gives CASSLEGGHTEAFF.

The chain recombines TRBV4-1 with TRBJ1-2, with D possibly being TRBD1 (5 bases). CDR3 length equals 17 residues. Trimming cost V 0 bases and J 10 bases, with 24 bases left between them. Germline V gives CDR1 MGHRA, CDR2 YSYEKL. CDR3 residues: CASSQDTVSGDRGDYTF. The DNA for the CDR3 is TGCGCCAGCAGCCAAGATACGGTCTCGGGGGATCGAGGCGACTACACCTTC.

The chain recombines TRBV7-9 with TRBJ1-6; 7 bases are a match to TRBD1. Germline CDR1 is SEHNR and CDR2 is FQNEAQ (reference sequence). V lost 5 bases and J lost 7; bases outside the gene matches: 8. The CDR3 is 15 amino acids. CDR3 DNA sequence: TGTGCCAGCAGCACGGGGGACAGATTGAATTCACCCCTCCACTTT. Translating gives CASSTGDRLNSPLHF.

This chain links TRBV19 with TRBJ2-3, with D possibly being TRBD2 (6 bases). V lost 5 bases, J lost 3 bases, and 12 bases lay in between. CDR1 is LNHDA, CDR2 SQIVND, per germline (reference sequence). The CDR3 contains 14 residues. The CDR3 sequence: CASSPRGWTDTQYF. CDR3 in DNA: TGTGCCAGTAGTCCCCGGGGGTGGACAGATACGCAGTATTTT.